This paragraph reports one T cell receptor (beta chain). The data belong to a study of technical replicates of blood from a few donors. Germline values: CDR1 SGHVS, CDR2 FQNEAQ. The CDR3 extends over 12 amino acids. Trimming left V 4 bases short and J 6 bases short, with 6 bases between. Libraries were prepared by immunoSEQ multiplex PCR; TCRdb keeps only in-frame clonotypes and omits some of them. Of roughly 81,000 clones listed, about 97% are singletons. This receptor was obtained from a human donor in good health. The genes are TRBV7-8 and TRBJ1-4; D gene unclear. Sequencing was done on a sample of T cells isolated from PBMCs. The CDR3 region is CASSSRYEKLFF. The DNA for the CDR3 is TGTGCCAGCAGCTCTCGGTATGAAAAACTGTTTTTT.